These 21 T cell receptor beta chains came from one sample sequenced in a study of early T cells in non-severe SARS-CoV-2 infection. TCRdb reanalysed the 5' RACE reads using MiXCR and keeps one entry per CDR3 protein. The sample yields tens of thousands of distinct CDR3 sequences, 3% to 4% seen once. The sequenced sample consisted of whole blood. The receptors were sampled from an adult who was a healthcare worker with PCR-confirmed SARS-CoV-2 infection or an uninfected control (not recorded which).

This clonotype was seen at least ten times. The rearrangement links TRBV29-1 to TRBJ2-3; D uncertain. Germline V gene lookup returns CDR1 SQVTM and CDR2 ANQGSEA. The V end lost 5 bases, the J end lost 2 bases, and 5 bases lay between the germline ends. The length of the CDR3 is 11 residues. The DNA of the CDR3 is TGCAGCGTTTCAGACACAGATACGCAGTATTTT. Encoded protein: CSVSDTDTQYF.

About this clonotype itself: A much larger clone differs from this one at a single base, so this may be a read error. The chain links TRBV4-1 to TRBJ2-1; no clear D. This CDR3 spans 15 amino acids. V was cut by 4 bases and J by 2 bases, with 12 bases left in between. The germline V gene has CDR1 MGHRA and CDR2 YSYEKL. CDR3 sequence (DNA): TGCGCCAGCAGCCTAGTGGGAAGTCCCTACAATGAGCAGTTCTTC. This sequence encodes CASSLVGSPYNEQFF.

This clonotype was detected many times. This chain uses TRBV6-6 with TRBJ2-5; no definite D call. Germline CDR1 reads MNHNY; CDR2 reads SVGAGI (reference sequence). Trimming pared 2 bases from V and 5 bases from J, leaving 6 bases between. The CDR3 sequence is 12 residues long. In nucleotides, the CDR3 is TGTGCCAGCAGTTACCGCAGGGAGACCCAGTACTTC. Encoded protein: CASSYRRETQYF.

This clonotype has only a few counts. The chain recombines TRBV7-8 with TRBJ2-3; no clear D gene. CDR1 is SGHVS, CDR2 FQNEAQ, per germline. V lost 7 bases to trimming and J lost 5 bases, with 19 bases between them. The CDR3 totals 15 residues. The CDR3 nucleotides read TGTGCCAGCACCGAACTCCTTGGGGTTGGAGATACGCAGTATTTT. Translated: CASTELLGVGDTQYF.

Comments on this clonotype: The junction shows a germline mismatch at one end, possibly a read error. The chain links TRBV18 to TRBJ2-7; 11 nucleotides match TRBD1. The CDR3 has 15 residues. CDR1 and CDR2 from the germline V gene are KGHSH and LQKENI. CDR3 residues: CVSSTKGQGADEQYF. As DNA, the CDR3 is TGTGTCAGCTCAACCAAAGGACAGGGGGCGGACGAGCAGTACTTC. Full variable domain (remainder filled in from reference TRBV18 and TRBJ2-7): NAGVMQNPRHLVRRRGQEARLRCSPMKGHSHVYWYRQLPEEGLKFMVYLQKENIIDESGMPKERFSAEFPKEGPSILRIQQVVRGDSAAYFCVSSTKGQGADEQYFGPGTRLTVT.

This clonotype was counted ten times or more. The chain recombines TRBV6-1 with TRBJ1-2; D might be TRBD1 (5 bases). The CDR3 is made up of 17 amino acids. Germline loops: CDR1 MNHNS, CDR2 SASEGT. Trimming pared 8 bases from V and 4 bases from J, leaving 26 bases between. CDR3 in amino acids: CASPREEGIRQGYGYTF. CDR3 bases: TGTGCCAGCCCCCGGGAGGAAGGAATACGGCAGGGCTATGGCTACACCTTC.

This clonotype was counted only a few times. The chain links TRBV7-9 to TRBJ1-2; the D gene is possibly TRBD1 (6 bases). V was trimmed by 5 bases and J by 4 bases, leaving 11 bases between them. Looked up from germline, CDR1 is SEHNR and CDR2 is FQNEAQ (reference sequence). The CDR3 is made up of 13 amino acids. The CDR3 reads CASSTGQSYGYTF. The CDR3 coding sequence is TGTGCCAGCAGCACCGGACAGAGCTATGGCTACACCTTC.

This clonotype occurred many times. CDR3 DNA sequence: TGTGCCACTCAAACCCCTCAGGGGATCTATGGCTACACCTTC. It specifies CATQTPQGIYGYTF. V gene TRBV28 combines with J gene TRBJ1-2; D might be TRBD1 (6 bases). CDR3 length equals 14 residues. Germline-derived CDR1 and CDR2 are MDHEN and SYDVKM. With 10 bases removed from V and 4 bases from J, the gap between germline ends came to 19 bases.

J is TRBJ2-7 and V is TRBV3-1, with D possibly being TRBD2 (6 bases). V was trimmed by 2 bases and J by 5 bases, leaving 13 bases between them. Germline CDR1 is LGHDT and CDR2 is YNNKEL (reference sequence). This CDR3 region has 14 residues. The CDR3 protein is CASSQTPREHEQYF. CDR3 nucleotide sequence: TGTGCCAGCAGCCAAACCCCCCGGGAGCACGAGCAGTACTTC.

This clonotype was detected only a few times. The gene calls are TRBV19 and TRBJ2-1, with 12 bases fitting TRBD2. There are 15 residues in the CDR3. The V segment lost 4 bases and the J segment 7 bases; nucleotides outside the gene matches: 5. Germline loops: CDR1 LNHDA, CDR2 SQIVND (reference sequence). Here the CDR3 reads CASSTLGLAGNEQFF. The CDR3 DNA reads TGTGCCAGTAGTACCCTCGGACTAGCGGGGAATGAGCAGTTCTTC.

This clonotype was observed many times. The chain carries TRBV9 and TRBJ1-5; the D gene is possibly TRBD1 (6 bases). The V gene's germline CDR1 is SGDLS and CDR2 YYNGEE. The CDR3 is 15 residues long. V lost 4 bases to trimming and J lost 3 bases, with 14 bases between them. The CDR3 bases are TGTGCCAGCAGCCGAAATGACAGGCACAATCAGCCCCAGCATTTT. This gives the protein CASSRNDRHNQPQHF.

This clonotype came up many times. The rearrangement uses TRBV20-1 and TRBJ2-3, with TRBD2 identical over 9 bases. The CDR3 consists of 18 residues. V lost 0 bases and J lost 0; bases outside the gene matches: 10. Germline values: CDR1 DFQATT, CDR2 SNEGSKA (reference sequence). CDR3 residues: CSARDVVPSGVSTDTQYF. The CDR3 DNA reads TGCAGTGCTAGAGATGTGGTGCCTAGCGGGGTTAGCACAGATACGCAGTATTTT.

This clonotype was detected ten times or more. The genes are TRBV21-1 and TRBJ2-7. TRBV21-1 counts as a pseudogene. The CDR3 length is 14 residues. CDR3 sequence reads: CASSKVNRRSVQYF. The CDR3 nucleotides read TGTGCCAGCAGCAAAGTTAACCGCCGGAGTGTGCAGTACTTC.

This clonotype was seen a few times. The J gene is TRBJ2-1, the V gene TRBV6-5; D gene uncertain. The CDR3 has 16 residues. Between the trimmed V and J ends, which lost 4 bases and 6 bases, there was a span of 19 bases. In germline, CDR1 is MNHEY, CDR2 SVGAGI. For the CDR3, the DNA is TGTGCCAGCAGTTCCGGTATCGGAAAAAGGGCCAATGAGCAGTTCTTC. Its protein is CASSSGIGKRANEQFF.

This clonotype has more than one count but fewer than ten. The chain links TRBV29-1 to TRBJ1-1; maybe TRBD1 (6 bases). The CDR3 runs 12 residues. Germline values: CDR1 SQVTM, CDR2 ANQGSEA. The V and J ends lost 2 bases and 5 bases respectively, with 9 bases between them. This chain's CDR3 is CSVEITGTEAFF. The CDR3 bases are TGCAGCGTTGAAATAACAGGGACTGAAGCTTTCTTT.

In this sample, this clonotype turned up many times. This chain uses TRBV12-3 or TRBV12-4 with TRBJ1-5; D remains unclear. The CDR3 extends over 16 amino acids. V was pared by 6 bases and J by 0 bases, with 15 bases between. The CDR3 bases are TGTGCCAGCAGCATAATCGGACTGTATAGCAATCAGCCCCAGCATTTT. Amino acid sequence: CASSIIGLYSNQPQHF.

This clonotype occurred many times. The J gene is TRBJ1-3, the V gene TRBV12-3 or TRBV12-4; the D is unclear. V lost 3 bases and J lost 0, with 12 bases in between. This CDR3 has 16 amino acids. CDR3 sequence reads: CASSFGEPYSGNTIYF. DNA for the CDR3: TGTGCCAGCAGTTTTGGGGAACCTTACTCTGGAAACACCATATATTTT.

Only a few counts were recorded for this clonotype. The V and J genes are TRBV9 and TRBJ2-2; 7 bases are a match to TRBD2. Germline lookup yields CDR1 SGDLS and CDR2 YYNGEE. The CDR3 extends over 17 amino acids. The trim removed 0 bases at V and 2 bases at J, leaving 7 bases unmatched. The CDR3 DNA sequence: TGTGCCAGCAGCGTAGAGGACGGGACTATCAACACCGGGGAGCTGTTTTTT. Translation: CASSVEDGTINTGELFF.

This sequence joins TRBV20-1 and TRBJ1-2; TRBD1 matches at 9 bases. V trimming: 1 base; J trimming: 8 bases; junction bases outside the gene matches: 8. Germline CDR1 is DFQATT and CDR2 is SNEGSKA (reference sequence). This CDR3 contains 14 residues. The CDR3 is CSARAGQGVEGYTF. In DNA form, the CDR3 reads TGCAGTGCTAGAGCGGGACAGGGAGTTGAAGGCTACACCTTC.

The sample holds many counts of this clonotype. The chain employs TRBV7-9 and TRBJ2-1; tentatively, D is TRBD1 (8 bases). The CDR3 totals 14 residues. V was trimmed by 5 bases and J by 9 bases, leaving 17 bases between them. In germline, CDR1 is SEHNR, CDR2 FQNEAQ (reference sequence). This CDR3 reads CASSPVTGEGEQFF. CDR3 nucleotides: TGTGCCAGCAGCCCTGTGACAGGGGAGGGTGAGCAGTTCTTC.

This clonotype was seen a handful of times. The chain links TRBV5-1 to TRBJ1-6; D is unclear. From germline, CDR1 is SGHRS and CDR2 YFSETQ. The CDR3 is 13 amino acids. Trimming took off 0 bases at V and 7 bases at J, with 5 bases between the two ends. This chain's CDR3 is CASSLGSNSPLHF. CDR3 bases: TGCGCCAGCAGCTTGGGGAGCAATTCACCCCTCCACTTT.